The clone carrying this T cell receptor beta chain was counted ten times or more. These data are taken from a study of T-cell reconstitution after alpha-beta-depleted transplantation in children. The V segment lost 5 bases and the J segment 1 base; nucleotides outside the gene matches: 6. The CDR3 extends over 15 amino acids. Germline CDR1 is SQVTM and CDR2 is ANQGSEA. It was with unique molecular identifiers that the TCRbeta library was prepared. TCRdb called the PCR reads again in MiXCR, with one record for every CDR3 protein. This table has 300,000 to 400,000 distinct CDR3 sequences, around 15% appearing once.

The chain is built from TRBV29-1 and TRBJ2-2; 8 bases agree with TRBD1. The sequence was collected from a male patient under 10 years old who had a stem cell transplant for acute lymphoblastic leukemia, so the T cells may come from the graft donor. Sample: PBMCs, mostly from graft donor cells, taken 360 days after TCRalphabeta/CD19-depleted stem cell transplant. The CDR3 is CSVSQGALNTGELFF. The CDR3 DNA follows: TGCAGCGTTTCTCAGGGGGCTCTGAACACCGGGGAGCTGTTTTTT.